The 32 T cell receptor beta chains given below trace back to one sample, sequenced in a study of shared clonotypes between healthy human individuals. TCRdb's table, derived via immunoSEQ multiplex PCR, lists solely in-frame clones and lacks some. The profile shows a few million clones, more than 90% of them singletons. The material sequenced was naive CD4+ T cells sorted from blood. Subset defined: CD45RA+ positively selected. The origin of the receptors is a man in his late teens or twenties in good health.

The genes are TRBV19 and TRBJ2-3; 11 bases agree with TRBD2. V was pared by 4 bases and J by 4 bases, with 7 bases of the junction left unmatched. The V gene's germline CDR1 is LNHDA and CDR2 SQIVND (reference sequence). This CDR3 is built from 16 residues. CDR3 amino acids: CASSTASGRWADTQYF. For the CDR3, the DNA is TGTGCCAGTAGTACCGCTAGCGGGAGGTGGGCAGATACGCAGTATTTT.

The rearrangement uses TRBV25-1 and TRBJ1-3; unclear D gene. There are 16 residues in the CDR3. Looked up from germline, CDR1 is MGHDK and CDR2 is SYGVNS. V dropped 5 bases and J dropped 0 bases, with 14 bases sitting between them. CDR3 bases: TGTGCCAGCAGTCAAGGGCTCACGAGCTCTGGAAACACCATATATTTT. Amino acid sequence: CASSQGLTSSGNTIYF.

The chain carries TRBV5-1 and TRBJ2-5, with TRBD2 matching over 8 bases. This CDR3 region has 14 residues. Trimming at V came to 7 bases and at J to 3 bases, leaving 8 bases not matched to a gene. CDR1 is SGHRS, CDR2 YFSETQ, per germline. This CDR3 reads CASRLTSGKETQYF. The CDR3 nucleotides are TGCGCCAGCCGCCTTACTAGCGGTAAAGAGACCCAGTACTTC.

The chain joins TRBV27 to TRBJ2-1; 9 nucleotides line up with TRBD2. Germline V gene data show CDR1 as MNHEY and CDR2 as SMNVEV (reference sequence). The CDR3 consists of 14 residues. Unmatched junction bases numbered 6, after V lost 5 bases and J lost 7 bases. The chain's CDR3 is CASSRREGQNEQFF. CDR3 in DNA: TGTGCCAGCAGTCGGCGGGAGGGCCAAAATGAGCAGTTCTTC.

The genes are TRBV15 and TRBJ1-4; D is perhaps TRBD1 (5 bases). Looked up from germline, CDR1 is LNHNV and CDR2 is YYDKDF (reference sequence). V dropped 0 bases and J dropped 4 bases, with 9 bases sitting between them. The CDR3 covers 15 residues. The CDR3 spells CATSRDYGGNEKLFF. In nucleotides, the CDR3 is TGTGCCACCAGCAGAGATTACGGGGGTAATGAAAAACTGTTTTTT. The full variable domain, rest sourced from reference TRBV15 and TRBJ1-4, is DAMVIQNPRYQVTQFGKPVTLSCSQTLNHNVMYWYQQKSSQAPKLLFHYYDKDFNNEADTPDNFQSRRPNTSFCFLDIRSPGLGDTAMYLCATSRDYGGNEKLFFGSGTQLSVL.

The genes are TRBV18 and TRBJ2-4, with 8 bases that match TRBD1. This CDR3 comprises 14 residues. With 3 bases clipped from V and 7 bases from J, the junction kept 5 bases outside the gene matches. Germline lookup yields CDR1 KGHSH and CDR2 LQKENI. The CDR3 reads CASSPVDRANIQYF. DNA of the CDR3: TGTGCCAGCTCACCTGTGGACAGGGCGAACATTCAGTACTTC.

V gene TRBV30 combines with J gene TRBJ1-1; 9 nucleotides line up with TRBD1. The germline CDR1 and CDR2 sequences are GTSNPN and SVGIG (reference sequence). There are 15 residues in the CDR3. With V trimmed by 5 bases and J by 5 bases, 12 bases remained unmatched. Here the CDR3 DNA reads TGTGCCTGGGTTAACAGGGGGCGCGGGTTAACTGAAGCTTTCTTT. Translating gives CAWVNRGRGLTEAFF.

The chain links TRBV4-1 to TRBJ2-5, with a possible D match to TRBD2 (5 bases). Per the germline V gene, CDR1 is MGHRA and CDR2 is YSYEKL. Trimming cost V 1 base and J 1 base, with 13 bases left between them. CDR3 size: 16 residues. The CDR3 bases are TGCGCCAGCAGCCAAGGCCTAGGACTTACCCAAGAGACCCAGTACTTC. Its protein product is CASSQGLGLTQETQYF.

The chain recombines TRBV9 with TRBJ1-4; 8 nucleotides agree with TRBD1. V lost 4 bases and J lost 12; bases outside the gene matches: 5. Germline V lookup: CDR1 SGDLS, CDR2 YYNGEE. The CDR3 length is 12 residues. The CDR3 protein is CASSPRTGQLFF. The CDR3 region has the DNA TGTGCCAGCAGCCCCCGGACAGGGCAACTGTTTTTT.

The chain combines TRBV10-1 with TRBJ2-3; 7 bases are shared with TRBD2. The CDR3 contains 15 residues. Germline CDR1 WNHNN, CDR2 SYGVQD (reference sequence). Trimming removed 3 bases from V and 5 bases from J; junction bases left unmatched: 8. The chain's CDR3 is CASSELSGAGDTQYF. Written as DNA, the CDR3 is TGCGCCAGCAGTGAATTGAGCGGGGCGGGAGATACGCAGTATTTT.

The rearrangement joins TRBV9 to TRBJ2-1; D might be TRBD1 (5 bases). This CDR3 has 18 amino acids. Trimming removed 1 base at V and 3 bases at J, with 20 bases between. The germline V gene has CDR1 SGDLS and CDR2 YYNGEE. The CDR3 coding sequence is TGTGCCAGCAGCGTAAACCCGACAGCCTCTAGAATCTACAATGAGCAGTTCTTC. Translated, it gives CASSVNPTASRIYNEQFF.

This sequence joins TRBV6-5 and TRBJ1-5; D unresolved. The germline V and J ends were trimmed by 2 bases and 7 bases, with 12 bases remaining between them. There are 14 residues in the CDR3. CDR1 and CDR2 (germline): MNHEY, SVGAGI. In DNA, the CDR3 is TGTGCCAGCAGTTACCTCGGAGTCGAACAGCCCCAGCATTTT. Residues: CASSYLGVEQPQHF.

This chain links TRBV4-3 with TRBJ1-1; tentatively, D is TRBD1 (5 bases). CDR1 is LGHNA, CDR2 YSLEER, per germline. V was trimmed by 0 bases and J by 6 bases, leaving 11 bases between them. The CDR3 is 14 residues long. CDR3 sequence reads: CASSQEGEGSEAFF. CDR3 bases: TGCGCCAGCAGCCAAGAAGGAGAGGGGTCTGAAGCTTTCTTT.

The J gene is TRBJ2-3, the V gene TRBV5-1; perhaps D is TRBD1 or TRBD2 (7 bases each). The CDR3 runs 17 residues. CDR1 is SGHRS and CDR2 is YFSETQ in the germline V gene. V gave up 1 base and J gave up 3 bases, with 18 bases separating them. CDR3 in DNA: TGCGCCAGCAGCTTGTCTCCGACAGGGCGGGGGACAGATACGCAGTATTTT. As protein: CASSLSPTGRGTDTQYF.

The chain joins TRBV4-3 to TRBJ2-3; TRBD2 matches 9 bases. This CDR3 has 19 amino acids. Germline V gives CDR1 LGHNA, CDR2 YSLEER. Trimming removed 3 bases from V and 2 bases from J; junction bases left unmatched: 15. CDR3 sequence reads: CASSQERLLSGRSTDTQYF. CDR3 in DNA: TGCGCCAGCAGCCAGGAACGCCTGTTGAGCGGGAGGTCCACAGATACGCAGTATTTT.

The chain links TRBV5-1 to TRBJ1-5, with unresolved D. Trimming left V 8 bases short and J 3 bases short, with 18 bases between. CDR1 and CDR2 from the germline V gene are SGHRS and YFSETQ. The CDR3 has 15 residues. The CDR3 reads CARGNPSLHNQPQHF. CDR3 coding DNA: TGCGCCAGGGGGAACCCATCACTCCACAATCAGCCCCAGCATTTT. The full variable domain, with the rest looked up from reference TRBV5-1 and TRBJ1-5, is KAGVTQTPRYLIKTRGQQVTLSCSPISGHRSVSWYQQTPGQGLQFLFEYFSETQRNKGNFPGRFSGRQFSNSRSEMNVSTLELGDSALYLCARGNPSLHNQPQHFGDGTRLSIL.

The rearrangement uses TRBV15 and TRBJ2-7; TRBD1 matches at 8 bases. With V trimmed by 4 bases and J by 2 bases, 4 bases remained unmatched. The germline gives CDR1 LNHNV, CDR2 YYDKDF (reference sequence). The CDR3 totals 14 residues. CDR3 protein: CATSIDRGAYEQYF. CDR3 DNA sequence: TGTGCCACCAGCATCGACAGGGGAGCCTACGAGCAGTACTTC.

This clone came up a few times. The CDR3 nucleotides are TGTGCCAGCAGCTCCCTCGGGCACGGAGCTTTCTTT. It specifies CASSSLGHGAFF. This rearrangement joins TRBV28 to TRBJ1-1; no reliable D call. This CDR3 comprises 12 residues. V was clipped by 6 bases and J by 10 bases, with 15 bases between them. CDR1 is MDHEN and CDR2 is SYDVKM in the germline V gene. The variable domain in full, with the rest retrieved from reference TRBV28 and TRBJ1-1, is DVKVTQSSRYLVKRTGEKVFLECVQDMDHENMFWYRQDPGLGLRLIYFSYDVKMKEKGDIPEGYSVSREKKERFSLILESASTNQTSMYLCASSSLGHGAFFGQGTRLTVV.

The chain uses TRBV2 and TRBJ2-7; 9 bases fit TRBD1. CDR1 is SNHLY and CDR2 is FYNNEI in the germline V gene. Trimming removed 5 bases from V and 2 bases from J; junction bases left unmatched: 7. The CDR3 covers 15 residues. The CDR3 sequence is CASSPLGTGPYEQYF. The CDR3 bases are TGTGCCAGCAGTCCCCTCGGGACAGGGCCCTACGAGCAGTACTTC. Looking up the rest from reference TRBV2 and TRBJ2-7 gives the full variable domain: EPEVTQTPSHQVTQMGQEVILRCVPISNHLYFYWYRQILGQKVEFLVSFYNNEISEKSEIFDDQFSVERPDGSNFTLKIRSTKLEDSAMYFCASSPLGTGPYEQYFGPGTRLTVT.

The CDR3 region has the DNA TGTGCCAGCAGCGCCCGCCTTCTAGTACTTAATTCACCCCTCCACTTT. As protein: CASSARLLVLNSPLHF. This chain links TRBV7-2 with TRBJ1-6, with D unresolved. Germline values: CDR1 SGHTA, CDR2 FQGNSA. V lost 5 bases and J 6 bases, leaving 17 bases between the germline ends. The length of the CDR3 is 16 residues.

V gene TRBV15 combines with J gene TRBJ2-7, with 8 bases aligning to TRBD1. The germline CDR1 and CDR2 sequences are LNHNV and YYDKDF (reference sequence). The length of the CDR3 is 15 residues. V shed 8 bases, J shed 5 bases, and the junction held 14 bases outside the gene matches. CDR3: CATGRGTGLIHEQYF. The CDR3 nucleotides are TGTGCCACCGGAAGGGGGACAGGCCTTATCCACGAGCAGTACTTC.

The CDR3 reads CASQEGPNTEAFF. The CDR3 bases are TGTGCCAGCCAAGAGGGACCCAACACTGAAGCTTTCTTT. This chain links TRBV7-9 with TRBJ1-1; D possibly corresponds to TRBD1 (5 bases). The V gene lost 8 bases and the J gene lost 2 bases, with 12 bases spanning the gap. This CDR3 spans 13 amino acids. Germline CDR1 SEHNR, CDR2 FQNEAQ (reference sequence).

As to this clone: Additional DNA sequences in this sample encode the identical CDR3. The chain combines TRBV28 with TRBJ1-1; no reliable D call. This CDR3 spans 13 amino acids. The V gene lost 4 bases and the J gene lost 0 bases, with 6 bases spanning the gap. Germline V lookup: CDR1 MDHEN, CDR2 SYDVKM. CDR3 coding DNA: TGTGCCAGCAGTTCCTCGATGAACACTGAAGCTTTCTTT. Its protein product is CASSSSMNTEAFF.

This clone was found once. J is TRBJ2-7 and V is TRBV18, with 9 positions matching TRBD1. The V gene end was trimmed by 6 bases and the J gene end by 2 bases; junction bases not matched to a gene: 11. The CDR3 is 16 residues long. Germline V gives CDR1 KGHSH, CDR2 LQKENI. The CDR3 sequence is CASSPLIGQGTYEQYF. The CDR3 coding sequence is TGTGCCAGCTCTCCTCTAATTGGACAGGGGACCTACGAGCAGTACTTC.

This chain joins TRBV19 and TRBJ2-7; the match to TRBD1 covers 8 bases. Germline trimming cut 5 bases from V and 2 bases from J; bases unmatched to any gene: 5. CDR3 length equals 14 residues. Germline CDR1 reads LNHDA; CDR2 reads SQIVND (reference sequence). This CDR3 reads CASSLQGAAYEQYF. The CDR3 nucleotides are TGTGCCAGTAGTCTTCAGGGGGCCGCCTACGAGCAGTACTTC.

The CDR3 nucleotides are TGTGCCAGCAGTTACTCGGGGGGAGAAGCAGATACGCAGTATTTT. Protein: CASSYSGGEADTQYF. This chain uses TRBV6-5 with TRBJ2-3, with D perhaps matching TRBD2 (6 bases). V was cut by 0 bases and J by 4 bases, with 11 bases left in between. The CDR3 totals 15 residues. CDR1 is MNHEY and CDR2 is SVGAGI in the germline V gene.

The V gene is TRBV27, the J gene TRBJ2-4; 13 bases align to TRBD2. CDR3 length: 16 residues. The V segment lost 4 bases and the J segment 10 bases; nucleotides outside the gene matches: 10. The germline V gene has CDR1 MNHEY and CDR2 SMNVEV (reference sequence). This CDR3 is CASSSGQGTSGTIQYF. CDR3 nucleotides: TGTGCCAGCAGTTCTGGGCAGGGGACTAGCGGGACGATTCAGTACTTC.

CDR3 bases: TGTGCCAGCAGCCAAGATGGTGTAGCGACCAATGAGCAGTTCTTC. Translated, it gives CASSQDGVATNEQFF. This chain uses TRBV4-2 with TRBJ2-1; possibly TRBD2 for D (5 bases). V lost 0 bases and J lost 6, with 12 bases in between. CDR3 size: 15 residues. Germline CDR1 is LGHNA and CDR2 is YNFKEQ.

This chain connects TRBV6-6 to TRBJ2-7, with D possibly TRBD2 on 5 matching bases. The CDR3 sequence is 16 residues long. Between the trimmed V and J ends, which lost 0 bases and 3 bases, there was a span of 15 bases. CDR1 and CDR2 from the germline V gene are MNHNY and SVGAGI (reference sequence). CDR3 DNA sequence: TGTGCCAGCAGTTACTCGTATGAGGGATGGTTCTACGAGCAGTACTTC. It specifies CASSYSYEGWFYEQYF.

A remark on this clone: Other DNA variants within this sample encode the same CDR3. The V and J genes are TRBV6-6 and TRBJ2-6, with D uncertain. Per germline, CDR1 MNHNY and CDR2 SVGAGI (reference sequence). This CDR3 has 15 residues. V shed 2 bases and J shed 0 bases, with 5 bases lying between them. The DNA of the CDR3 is TGTGCCAGCAGTTACGTTGGCTCTGGGGCCAACGTCCTGACTTTC. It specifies CASSYVGSGANVLTF.

The CDR3 loop reads CASTPRGTSGGIEQFF. CDR3 nucleotides: TGTGCCAGCACCCCCAGAGGGACTAGCGGGGGTATTGAGCAGTTCTTC. The V call is TRBV27, the J call TRBJ2-1, with 14 bases identical to TRBD2. This CDR3 is 16 amino acids long. The ends lost 7 bases at V and 9 bases at J; junction bases unmatched: 11. The V gene's germline CDR1 is MNHEY and CDR2 SMNVEV (reference sequence).

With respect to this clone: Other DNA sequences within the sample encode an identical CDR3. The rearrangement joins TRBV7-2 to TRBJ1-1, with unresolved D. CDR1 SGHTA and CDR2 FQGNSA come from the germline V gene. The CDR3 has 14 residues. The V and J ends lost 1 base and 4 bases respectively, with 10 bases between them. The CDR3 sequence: CASSLEGTATEAFF. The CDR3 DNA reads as TGTGCCAGCAGCTTAGAGGGTACAGCCACTGAAGCTTTCTTT.